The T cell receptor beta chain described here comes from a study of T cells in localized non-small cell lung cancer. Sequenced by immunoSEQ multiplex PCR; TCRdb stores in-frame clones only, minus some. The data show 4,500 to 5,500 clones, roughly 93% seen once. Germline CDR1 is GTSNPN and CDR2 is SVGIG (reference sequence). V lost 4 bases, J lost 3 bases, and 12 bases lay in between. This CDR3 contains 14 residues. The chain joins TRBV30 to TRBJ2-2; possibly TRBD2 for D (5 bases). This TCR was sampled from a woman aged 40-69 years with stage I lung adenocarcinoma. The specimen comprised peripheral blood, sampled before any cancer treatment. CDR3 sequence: CAWIAAGYTGELFF. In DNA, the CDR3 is TGTGCCTGGATTGCGGCGGGTTACACCGGGGAGCTGTTTTTT.